This T cell receptor (beta chain) was documented in a study of CD8 T cells in ankylosing spondylitis. Study-wide findings and caveats: The study looked at matched synovial fluid samples from ankylosing spondylitis patients. Disease-linked clones were reported to be significantly enriched there.

The CDR3 contains 13 residues. The V gene's germline CDR1 is DFQATT and CDR2 SNEGSKA (reference sequence). Trimming removed 4 bases at V and 5 bases at J, with 14 bases between. TCRdb used MiXCR to reprocess the 5' RACE reads, holding one entry per CDR3 protein. There are around 150,000 distinct CDR3 sequences in the sample; approximately 20% occur only once, and about 7.8% lies in the top ten. The sample holds many counts of this clonotype. Its antigen remains unknown. The TCR originated in a male donor with ankylosing spondylitis or in good health (not recorded which). The specimen sequenced was blood, either unsorted or a sorted T cell fraction (not recorded which). V and J are TRBV20-1 and TRBJ2-5; D ambiguous. The CDR3 DNA reads as TGCAGTGCTATACAACCTCTCGAGGAGACCCAGTACTTC. Translated: CSAIQPLEETQYF.